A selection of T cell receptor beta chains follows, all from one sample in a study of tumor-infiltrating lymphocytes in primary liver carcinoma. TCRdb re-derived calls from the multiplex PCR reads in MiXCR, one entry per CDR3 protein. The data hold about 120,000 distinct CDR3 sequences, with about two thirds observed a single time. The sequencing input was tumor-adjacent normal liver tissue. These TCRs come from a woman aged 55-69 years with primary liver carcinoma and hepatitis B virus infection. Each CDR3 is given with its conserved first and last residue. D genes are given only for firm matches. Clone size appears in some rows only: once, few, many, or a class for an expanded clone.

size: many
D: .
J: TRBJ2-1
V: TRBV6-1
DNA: TGTGCCAGCAGTGAAGGACTCTTTAAGCAGTTCTTC
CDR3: CASSEGLFKQFF

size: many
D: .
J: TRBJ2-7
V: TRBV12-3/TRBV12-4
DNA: TGTGCCAGCAGTCCGGCAGGGAATTCCTACGAGCAGTACTTC
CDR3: CASSPAGNSYEQYF

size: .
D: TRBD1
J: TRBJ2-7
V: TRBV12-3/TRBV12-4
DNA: TGTGCCAGCAGTTTAGGGACAGGGTGGACCTCCTACGATCAGTATTTC
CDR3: CASSLGTGWTSYDQYF

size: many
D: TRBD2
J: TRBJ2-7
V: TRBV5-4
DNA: TGTGCCAGCAGCTTGTTTAGCGGGAGGGCTCACGAGCAGTACTTC
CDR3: CASSLFSGRAHEQYF

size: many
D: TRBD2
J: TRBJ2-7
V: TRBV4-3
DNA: TGCGCCAGCAGCCAAGCTGTGACGGGGGGTCACATTAGCTACGAGCAGTACTTC
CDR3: CASSQAVTGGHISYEQYF

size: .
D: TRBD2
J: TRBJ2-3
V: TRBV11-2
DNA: TGTGCCTGCAACTCGGGACTAGCGGGACCAGATACTCAGTATTTT
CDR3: CACNSGLAGPDTQYF

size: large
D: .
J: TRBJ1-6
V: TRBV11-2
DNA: TGTGCCAGCAGCTTAGAAACAGGAGGCAATTCACCCCTCCACTTT
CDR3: CASSLETGGNSPLHF

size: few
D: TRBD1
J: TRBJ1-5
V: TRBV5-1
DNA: TGCGCCAGCAGACCGACAGGGAATAGCAATCAGCCCCAGCATTTT
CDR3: CASRPTGNSNQPQHF

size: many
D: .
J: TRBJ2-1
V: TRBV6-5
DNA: TGTGCCAGCAGCATCCAACTGAGCTCCTACAATGAGCAGTTCTTC
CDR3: CASSIQLSSYNEQFF

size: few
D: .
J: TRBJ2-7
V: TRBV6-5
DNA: TGTGCCAGTAGATCGGACGGGAGCTCCTACGAGCAGTACTTC
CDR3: CASRSDGSSYEQYF

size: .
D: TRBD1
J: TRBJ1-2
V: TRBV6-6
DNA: TGTGTCAGCAGTCCGGGACAGGGTCTTTGTGGCTACACCTTC
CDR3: CVSSPGQGLCGYTF

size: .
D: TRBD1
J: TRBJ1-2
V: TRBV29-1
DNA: TGCAGCGTTAGACAGGGGGCCGACGACTACACCTTC
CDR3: CSVRQGADDYTF

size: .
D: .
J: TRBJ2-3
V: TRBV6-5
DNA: TGTGCCAGTAGCTCCGGGACTGGCGGGGTCGGGCGGACAGATACGCAGTATTTT
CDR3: CASSSGTGGVGRTDTQYF

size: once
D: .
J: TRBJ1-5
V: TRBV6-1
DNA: TGTGCCAGTAGCGGCGCGGGAGGCAGGCCCCAGCATTTT
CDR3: CASSGAGGRPQHF

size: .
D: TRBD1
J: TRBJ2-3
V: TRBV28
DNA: TGTGCCAGCATCCCCGGGACAGCGCTCACATATACGCAGTATTTT
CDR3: CASIPGTALTYTQYF

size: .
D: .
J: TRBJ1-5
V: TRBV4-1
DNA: TGCGCCAGCGGCCATGGCCACCATCAGCCCCAGCATTTT
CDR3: CASGHGHHQPQHF

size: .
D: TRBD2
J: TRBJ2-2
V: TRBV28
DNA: TGTGCCAGCAGTTTAGCGGGAGGAGACGCCTGGGAGCTGTTTTTT
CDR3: CASSLAGGDAWELFF

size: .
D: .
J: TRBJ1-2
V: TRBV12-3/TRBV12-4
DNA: TGTGCCAGCAGTCTAAGGTCTTATGGCTACACCTTC
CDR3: CASSLRSYGYTF

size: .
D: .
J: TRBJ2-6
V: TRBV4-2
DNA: TGTACCAGCAGCCAAGAGAGTGGAACTGGGGCCAACGTCCTGACTTTC
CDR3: CTSSQESGTGANVLTF

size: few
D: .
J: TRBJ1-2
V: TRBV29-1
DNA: TGTAGCATTGAACCCGGGACGGGATATGGCTACACCTTC
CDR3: CSIEPGTGYGYTF

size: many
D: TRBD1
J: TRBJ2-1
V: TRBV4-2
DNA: TGTGCCAGCAGCCAAAAAACACAGGGGACCTCCTACAATGAGCAGTTCTTC
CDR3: CASSQKTQGTSYNEQFF

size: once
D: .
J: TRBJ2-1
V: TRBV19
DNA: TGTGCCACACGACAGGACGTCTACAATGAGCAGTTCTTC
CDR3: CATRQDVYNEQFF

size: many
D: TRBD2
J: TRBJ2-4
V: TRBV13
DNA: TGTGCCAGCAGCTTAACGCATATAGCGGGAGTGAGAAACATTCAGTACTTC
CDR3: CASSLTHIAGVRNIQYF

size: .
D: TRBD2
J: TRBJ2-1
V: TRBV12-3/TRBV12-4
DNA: TGTGCCAACAGACCGGGACTAGCGGGTTACAATGAGCAGTTCTTC
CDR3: CANRPGLAGYNEQFF

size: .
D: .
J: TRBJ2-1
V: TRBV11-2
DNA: TGTGCAAGCAACCGACTAGAGTCGGGATACAATGAGCAGTTCTTC
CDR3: CASNRLESGYNEQFF

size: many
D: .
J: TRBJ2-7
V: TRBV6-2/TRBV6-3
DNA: TGTGCCAGCAGTTACGGGGCGGATGTCTACGAGCAGTACTTC
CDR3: CASSYGADVYEQYF

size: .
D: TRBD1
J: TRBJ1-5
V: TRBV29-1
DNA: TGCAGCATTGGGACAGGGCTGAATCAGCCTCAGCATTTT
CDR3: CSIGTGLNQPQHF

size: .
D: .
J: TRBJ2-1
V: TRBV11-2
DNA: TGTGCCAGCAGCTTAGAGGGGGGAAGTATCGGTGAGCATCTCTTC
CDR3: CASSLEGGSIGEHLF

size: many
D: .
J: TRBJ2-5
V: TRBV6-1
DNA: TGTGCCAGCAGCTCAATCGACAGTAGAGAGACCCAGTACTTC
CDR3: CASSSIDSRETQYF

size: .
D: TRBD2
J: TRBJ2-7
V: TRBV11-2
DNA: TGTGCCAGCAGTCAGTTACCCCCGGGACTAGCGGGAGTCTACGAGAGGTACTTC
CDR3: CASSQLPPGLAGVYERYF

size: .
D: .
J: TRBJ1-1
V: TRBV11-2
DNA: TGTGCCAGCAGCTTAGGGACGAACACTGATGCTTTCTTC
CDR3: CASSLGTNTDAFF

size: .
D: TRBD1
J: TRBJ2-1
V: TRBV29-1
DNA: TGCAGATTGAGGACAGGGGGACCCTACAATAAGCAGTTCTTC
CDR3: CRLRTGGPYNKQFF

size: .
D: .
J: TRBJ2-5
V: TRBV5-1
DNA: TGCGCCAGCAGCCTGGAATCCGGCTCTATGGGGACCCAGTACTTC
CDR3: CASSLESGSMGTQYF

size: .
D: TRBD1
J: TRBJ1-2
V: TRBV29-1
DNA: TGCAGCGTTCCCGGGACAGGAGGAGGAGGCTATGGCTACACCTTC
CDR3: CSVPGTGGGGYGYTF

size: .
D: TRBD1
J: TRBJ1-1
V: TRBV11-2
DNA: TGTGCCAGCGAGGGGACAGGGGGCAAGGGTACTGAAGCTTTCTTT
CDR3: CASEGTGGKGTEAFF

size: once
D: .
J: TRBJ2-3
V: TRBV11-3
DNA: TGTGTCAGGAGGTATACACATACGCAGTATTTT
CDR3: CVRRYTHTQYF